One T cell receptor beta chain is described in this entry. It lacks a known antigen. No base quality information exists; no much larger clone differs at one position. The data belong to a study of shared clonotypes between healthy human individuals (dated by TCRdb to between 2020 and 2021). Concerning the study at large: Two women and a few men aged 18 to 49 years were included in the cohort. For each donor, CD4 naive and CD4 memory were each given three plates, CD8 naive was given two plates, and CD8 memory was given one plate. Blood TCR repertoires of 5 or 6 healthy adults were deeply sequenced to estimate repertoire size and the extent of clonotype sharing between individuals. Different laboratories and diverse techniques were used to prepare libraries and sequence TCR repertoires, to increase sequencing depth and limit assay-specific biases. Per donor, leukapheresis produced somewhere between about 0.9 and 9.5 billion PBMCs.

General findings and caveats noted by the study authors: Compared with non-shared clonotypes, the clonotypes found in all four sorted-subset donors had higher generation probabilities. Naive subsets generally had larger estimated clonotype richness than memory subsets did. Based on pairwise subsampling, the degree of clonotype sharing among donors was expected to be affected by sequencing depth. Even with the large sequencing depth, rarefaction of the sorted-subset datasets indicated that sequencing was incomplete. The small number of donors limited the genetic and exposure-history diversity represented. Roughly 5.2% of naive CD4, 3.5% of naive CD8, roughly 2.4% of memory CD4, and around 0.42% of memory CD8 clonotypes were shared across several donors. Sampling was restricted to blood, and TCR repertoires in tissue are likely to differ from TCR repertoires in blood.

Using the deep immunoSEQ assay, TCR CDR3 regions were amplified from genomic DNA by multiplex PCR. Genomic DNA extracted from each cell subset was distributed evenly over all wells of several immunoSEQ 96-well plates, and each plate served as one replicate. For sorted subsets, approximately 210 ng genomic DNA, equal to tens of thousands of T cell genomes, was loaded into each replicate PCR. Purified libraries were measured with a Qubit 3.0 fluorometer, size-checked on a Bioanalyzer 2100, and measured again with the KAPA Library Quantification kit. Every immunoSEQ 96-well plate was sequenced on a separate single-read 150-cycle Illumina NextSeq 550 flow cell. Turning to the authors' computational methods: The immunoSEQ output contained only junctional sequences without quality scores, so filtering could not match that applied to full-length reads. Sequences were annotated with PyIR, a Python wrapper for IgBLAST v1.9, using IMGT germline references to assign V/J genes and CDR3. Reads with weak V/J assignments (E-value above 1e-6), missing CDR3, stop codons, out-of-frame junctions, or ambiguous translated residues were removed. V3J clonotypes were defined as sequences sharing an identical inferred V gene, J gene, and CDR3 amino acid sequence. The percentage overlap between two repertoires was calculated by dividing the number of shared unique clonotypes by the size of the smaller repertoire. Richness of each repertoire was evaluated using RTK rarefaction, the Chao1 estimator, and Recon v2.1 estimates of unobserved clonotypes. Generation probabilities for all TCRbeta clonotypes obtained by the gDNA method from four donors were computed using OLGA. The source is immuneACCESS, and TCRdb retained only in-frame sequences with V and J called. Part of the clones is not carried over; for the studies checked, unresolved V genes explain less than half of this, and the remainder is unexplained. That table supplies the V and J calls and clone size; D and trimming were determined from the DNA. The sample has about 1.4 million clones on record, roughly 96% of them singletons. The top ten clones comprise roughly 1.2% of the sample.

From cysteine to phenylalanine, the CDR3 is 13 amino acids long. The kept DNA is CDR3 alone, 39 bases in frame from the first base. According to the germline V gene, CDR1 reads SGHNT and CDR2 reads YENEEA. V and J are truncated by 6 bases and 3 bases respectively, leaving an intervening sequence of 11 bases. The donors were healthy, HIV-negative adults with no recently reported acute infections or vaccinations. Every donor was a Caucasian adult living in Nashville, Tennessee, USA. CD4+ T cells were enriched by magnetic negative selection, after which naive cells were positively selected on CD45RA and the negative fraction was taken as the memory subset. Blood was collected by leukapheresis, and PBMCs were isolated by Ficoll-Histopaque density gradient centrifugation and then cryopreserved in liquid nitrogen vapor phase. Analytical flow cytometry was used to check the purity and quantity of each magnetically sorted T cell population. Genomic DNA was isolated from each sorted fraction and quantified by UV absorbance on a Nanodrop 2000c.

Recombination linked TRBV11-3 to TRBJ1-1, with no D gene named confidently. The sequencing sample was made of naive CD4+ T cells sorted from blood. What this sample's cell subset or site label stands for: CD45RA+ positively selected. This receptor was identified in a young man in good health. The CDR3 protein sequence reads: CASRRSGDTEAFF. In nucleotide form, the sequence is TGTGCCAGCAGGAGAAGTGGAGACACTGAAGCTTTCTTT.